This T cell receptor (beta chain) was sequenced for a study of T cell repertoires in cytomegalovirus infection. This clonotype was seen only a few times. TCRdb reanalysed the reads using MiXCR and keeps one entry per CDR3 protein. The table lists 250,000 to 300,000 distinct CDR3 sequences, 20% to 30% of them singletons, with 14% in the top ten. V was pared by 3 bases and J by 6 bases, with 12 bases between. The CDR3 contains 14 residues. The chain uses TRBV12-3 or TRBV12-4 and TRBJ1-5, with D perhaps matching TRBD1 (5 bases). This receptor was taken from a human donor in good health (CMV status not recorded). Some clones in this sample may be carry-over from other donors' samples. The sequenced sample was PBMCs. The CDR3 spells CASSFGGSGQPQHF. In nucleotides, the CDR3 is TGTGCCAGCAGTTTCGGGGGATCGGGTCAGCCCCAGCATTTT.